This T cell receptor (beta chain) was obtained from a study of CD8 T cells in ankylosing spondylitis. Points from the study as a whole: Significant enrichment of disease-linked clones was reportedly seen in matched ankylosing spondylitis synovial fluid. In peripheral blood, disease-linked CD8+ clones occurred at relatively low frequencies. A TCR beta motif made of fewer than ten highly homologous variants seemed typical of ankylosing spondylitis blood.

Quantitative 5'-RACE with molecular barcodes generated TCR beta libraries. MiXCR, run by TCRdb on the 5' RACE reads, gives a single entry per CDR3 protein. The data hold 300,000 to 400,000 distinct CDR3 sequences, with approximately 20% observed a single time. The V end lost 7 bases, the J end lost 6 bases, and 19 bases lay between the germline ends. Germline CDR1 reads LNHDA; CDR2 reads SQIVND (reference sequence). The CDR3 totals 15 residues. Comments on this clonotype: The antigen is undetermined.

This chain joins TRBV19 and TRBJ2-1; the D gene is possibly TRBD1 (5 bases). This receptor was obtained from a male donor with ankylosing spondylitis. The specimen was blood, either unsorted or a sorted T cell fraction (not recorded which). For the CDR3, the DNA is TGTGCCAGTACAGGGTTTAGGGGAATAGGCAATGAGCAGTTCTTC. It is translated as CASTGFRGIGNEQFF.